These 31 T cell receptor beta chains originate from one sample sequenced in a study of blood T cells in healthy people across ages. Primed by a sample-barcoded 5' primer and a J-beta primer mix, a second PCR proceeded for about 6 to 12 cycles. TCRdb recomputed calls from the 5' RACE reads with MiXCR, one row per CDR3 protein. The sample yields about 730,000 distinct CDR3 sequences, 40% to 45% seen once. The sample taken for sequencing was blood. The receptors derive from an older woman in good health.

This rearrangement joins TRBV7-2 to TRBJ2-4; 7 bases map to TRBD1. The DNA end lines up better with TRBJ2-7; the J call may be wrong. Germline CDR1 is SGHTA and CDR2 is FQGNSA. This CDR3 contains 16 residues. CDR3 residues: CASSLGQPGFYYEQYF. CDR3 coding DNA: TGTGCCAGCAGCCTGGGACAGCCGGGGTTTTACTACGAGCAGTACTTC.

The V gene is TRBV5-1, the J gene TRBJ1-5; D gene uncertain. The CDR3 length is 15 residues. The germline CDR1 and CDR2 sequences are SGHRS and YFSETQ. Trimming pared 0 bases from V and 4 bases from J, leaving 11 bases between. The CDR3 DNA is TGCGCCAGCAGCTTGGACGGTGATGGTAATCAGCCCCAGCATTTT. This sequence encodes CASSLDGDGNQPQHF.

In this sample, this clonotype turned up many times. The chain employs TRBV20-1 and TRBJ2-6, with 9 bases identical to TRBD1. The V gene's germline CDR1 is DFQATT and CDR2 SNEGSKA (reference sequence). CDR3 size: 19 residues. J gave up 0 bases and V 1 base, and 10 bases lay outside the gene matches. CDR3 protein: CSARGQGDRAPSGANVLTF. Here the CDR3 DNA reads TGCAGTGCTAGAGGCCAGGGGGACAGGGCACCCTCTGGGGCCAACGTCCTGACTTTC.

This clonotype was counted a few times. The J gene is TRBJ1-2, the V gene TRBV12-3 or TRBV12-4, with D unclear. The V gene lost 3 bases and the J gene lost 10 bases, with 15 bases spanning the gap. The length of the CDR3 is 13 residues. CDR3 in amino acids: CASSLARAAFYTF. The DNA for the CDR3 is TGTGCCAGCAGTTTGGCCCGGGCGGCCTTCTACACCTTC.

This clonotype was seen only a few times. The chain couples TRBV3-1 to TRBJ2-1; possibly TRBD1 for D (6 bases). Germline V CDR1 and CDR2: LGHDT, YNNKEL (reference sequence). The V gene lost 4 bases and the J gene lost 4 bases, with 17 bases spanning the gap. The CDR3 is made up of 16 amino acids. The CDR3 protein is CASSRIPTGRYNEQFF. CDR3 sequence (DNA): TGTGCCAGCAGCCGAATACCGACAGGACGGTACAATGAGCAGTTCTTC.

This clonotype showed up just once. This chain joins TRBV19 and TRBJ1-4; D is uncertain. Trimming took 4 bases from V and 5 from J, leaving 14 bases between them. Germline CDR1 and CDR2: LNHDA and SQIVND (reference sequence). The CDR3 has 15 amino acids. CDR3 protein: CASSNGRTRNEKLFF. CDR3 DNA: TGTGCCAGTAGTAACGGCAGGACCCGAAATGAAAAACTGTTTTTT.

This chain links TRBV27 with TRBJ2-7; 7 bases are a match to TRBD1. CDR1 is MNHEY, CDR2 SMNVEV, per germline (reference sequence). With 6 bases clipped from V and 0 bases from J, the junction kept 8 bases outside the gene matches. The length of the CDR3 is 15 residues. CDR3 DNA: TGTGCCAGCAGCCGTGGACAGGTGAGCTCCTACGAGCAGTACTTC. It specifies CASSRGQVSSYEQYF.

The chain recombines TRBV27 with TRBJ2-5; TRBD2 is a possible D gene (5 bases). The germline CDR1 and CDR2 sequences are MNHEY and SMNVEV (reference sequence). This CDR3 has 16 residues. Trimming removed 2 bases at V and 9 bases at J, with 22 bases between. The CDR3 nucleotides are TGTGCCAGCAGTTTAACCCCCAGCGGTCCGCAGGCGGCCCAGTACTTC. It translates to CASSLTPSGPQAAQYF.

This clonotype was observed a few times. The rearrangement uses TRBV2 and TRBJ2-7; TRBD1 matches 10 bases. The CDR3 is 14 residues long. The germline gives CDR1 SNHLY, CDR2 FYNNEI. J lost 5 bases, V lost 7 bases, and 8 bases had no gene match. CDR3 sequence: CASTQRDRGNEQYF. CDR3 coding DNA: TGTGCCAGCACCCAACGGGACAGGGGTAACGAGCAGTACTTC. The full variable domain, rest sourced from reference TRBV2 and TRBJ2-7, is EPEVTQTPSHQVTQMGQEVILRCVPISNHLYFYWYRQILGQKVEFLVSFYNNEISEKSEIFDDQFSVERPDGSNFTLKIRSTKLEDSAMYFCASTQRDRGNEQYFGPGTRLTVT.

This clonotype was counted between two and nine times. V gene TRBV6-2 or TRBV6-3 combines with J gene TRBJ2-3; D not certain. Germline loops: CDR1 MNHEY, CDR2 SVGEGT. The CDR3 consists of 15 residues. V shed 6 bases and J shed 4 bases, with 17 bases lying between them. The CDR3 coding sequence is TGTGCCAGCAGCCCTGGACCATCCAGGCCAGATACGCAGTATTTT. Its protein product is CASSPGPSRPDTQYF.

In this sample, this clonotype turned up many times. The V gene is TRBV4-3, the J gene TRBJ2-4, with D unclear. The CDR3 is 14 amino acids. The V and J ends lost 0 bases and 5 bases respectively, with 8 bases between them. Per germline, CDR1 LGHNA and CDR2 YSLEER. The CDR3 DNA reads as TGCGCCAGCAGCCAAGATCAAGGAGAAAACATTCAGTACTTC. Protein product: CASSQDQGENIQYF.

The rearrangement joins TRBV6-5 to TRBJ1-5, with D maybe TRBD1 (5 bases). Germline-derived CDR1 and CDR2 are MNHEY and SVGAGI. The CDR3 is 14 amino acids. V lost 0 bases, J lost 5 bases, and 8 bases lay in between. The DNA for the CDR3 is TGTGCCAGCAGTTACTCCTGGGGGGATCAGCCCCAGCATTTT. It translates to CASSYSWGDQPQHF.

This chain links TRBV15 with TRBJ1-1; the D is unclear. The CDR3 runs 12 residues. CDR1 is LNHNV, CDR2 YYDKDF, per germline (reference sequence). V lost 0 bases and J lost 10, with 9 bases in between. The CDR3 region has the DNA TGTGCCACCAGCAGAGATCGGCTGATAGCTTTCTTT. It specifies CATSRDRLIAFF. Full variable domain (remainder filled in from reference TRBV15 and TRBJ1-1): DAMVIQNPRYQVTQFGKPVTLSCSQTLNHNVMYWYQQKSSQAPKLLFHYYDKDFNNEADTPDNFQSRRPNTSFCFLDIRSPGLGDTAMYLCATSRDRLIAFFGQGTRLTVV.

This clonotype was observed a few times. CDR3 coding DNA: TGTGCCAGTAGTATGGGGATCCAAGAGACCCAGTACTTC. Its translation is CASSMGIQETQYF. This sequence joins TRBV19 and TRBJ2-5; D gene unclear. CDR3 length: 13 amino acids. Per germline, CDR1 LNHDA and CDR2 SQIVND (reference sequence). V gave up 3 bases and J gave up 1 base, with 6 bases separating them.

In this sample, this clonotype turned up a few times. J is TRBJ2-5 and V is TRBV7-9; 11 positions match TRBD2. Germline CDR1 SEHNR, CDR2 FQNEAQ (reference sequence). Trimming at V came to 4 bases and at J to 2 bases, leaving 3 bases not matched to a gene. The CDR3 is 15 residues long. DNA for the CDR3: TGTGCCAGCAGCTCTAGCGGGGGGCTACAAGAGACCCAGTACTTC. It encodes CASSSSGGLQETQYF.

The rearrangement joins TRBV20-1 to TRBJ1-4; D is unresolved. Germline V CDR1 and CDR2: DFQATT, SNEGSKA (reference sequence). The V gene lost 0 bases and the J gene lost 7 bases, with 15 bases spanning the gap. This CDR3 spans 15 amino acids. CDR3 in amino acids: CSARDLLRVGEKLFF. The CDR3 nucleotides are TGCAGTGCTAGAGATCTGTTGCGGGTTGGTGAAAAACTGTTTTTT.

Concerning this clonotype: A much larger clonotype is one base distant, so this may be a read error. V gene TRBV4-3 combines with J gene TRBJ2-1; D remains ambiguous. The CDR3 length is 12 residues. The germline gives CDR1 LGHNA, CDR2 YSLEER. CDR3: CASNQDGFLQFF. The CDR3 DNA follows: TGCGCCAGCAACCAAGATGGTTTTTTGCAGTTCTTC.

This chain joins TRBV25-1 and TRBJ2-3; D call uncertain. The V gene lost 6 bases and the J gene lost 3 bases, with 16 bases spanning the gap. This CDR3 comprises 15 residues. Germline values: CDR1 MGHDK, CDR2 SYGVNS. In DNA form, the CDR3 reads TGTGCCAGCAGCGAGCAGGACGTTTGGACAGATACGCAGTATTTT. This gives the protein CASSEQDVWTDTQYF.

J is TRBJ2-1 and V is TRBV24-1; 13 positions agree with TRBD2. CDR1 KGHDR and CDR2 SFDVKD come from the germline V gene. CDR3 length equals 16 residues. The ends lost 6 bases at V and 10 bases at J; junction bases unmatched: 11. The CDR3 DNA sequence: TGTGCCACCAGTTCGGTACATGGACTAGCGGGAGAGGAGCAGTTCTTC. This translates into CATSSVHGLAGEEQFF.

The chain combines TRBV12-3 or TRBV12-4 with TRBJ2-3; a weak D match, TRBD2 (6 bases). The CDR3 is 15 residues long. With 6 bases removed from V and 5 bases from J, the gap between germline ends came to 18 bases. The CDR3 loop reads CASSPIAGRVDTQYF. The CDR3 region has the DNA TGTGCCAGCAGCCCGATTGCGGGGCGAGTAGATACGCAGTATTTT.

This chain connects TRBV14 to TRBJ2-7; the D is unclear. The DNA end lines up better with TRBJ2-5; the J call may be wrong. This CDR3 has 13 residues. The V gene's germline CDR1 is SGHDN and CDR2 FVKESK. Here the CDR3 DNA reads TGTGCCAGCAGCCAAGGGTGGTTTCAGACCCAGTACTTC. It encodes CASSQGWFQTQYF.

The V gene is TRBV24-1, the J gene TRBJ1-2, with TRBD1 as a possible D gene (6 bases). V lost 2 bases, J lost 6 bases, and 18 bases lay in between. CDR1 is KGHDR and CDR2 is SFDVKD in the germline V gene. The CDR3 sequence is 16 residues long. The CDR3 loop is CATSDSDKKQGDGYTF. The CDR3 DNA follows: TGTGCCACCAGTGATTCCGACAAAAAACAGGGCGATGGCTACACCTTC.

The genes are TRBV20-1 and TRBJ2-1; D not resolved. Germline V CDR1 and CDR2: DFQATT, SNEGSKA (reference sequence). Trimming left V 5 bases short and J 10 bases short, with 12 bases between. The CDR3 totals 11 residues. CDR3 DNA sequence: TGCAGTGCTCCCGGAACAAGAGAGCAGTTCTTC. Encoded protein: CSAPGTREQFF.

This sequence joins TRBV9 and TRBJ2-3; D gene unclear. The CDR3 sequence is 14 residues long. CDR1 SGDLS and CDR2 YYNGEE come from the germline V gene. V lost 4 bases and J lost 4, with 13 bases in between. CDR3 region: CASSTNVEPDTQYF. CDR3 bases: TGTGCCAGCAGCACCAATGTCGAGCCAGATACGCAGTATTTT. Based on the CDR3 plus reference TRBV9 and TRBJ2-3, the full variable domain is DSGVTQTPKHLITATGQRVTLRCSPRSGDLSVYWYQQSLDQGLQFLIQYYNGEERAKGNILERFSAQQFPDLHSELNLSSLELGDSALYFCASSTNVEPDTQYFGPGTRLTVL.

There are a few counts of this clonotype. The CDR3 is CATQMTSGREEQFF. The CDR3 DNA follows: TGTGCCACCCAGATGACTAGCGGGAGAGAAGAGCAGTTCTTC. The gene calls are TRBV19 and TRBJ2-1; TRBD2 matches 12 bases. The CDR3 loop spans 14 amino acids. Per germline, CDR1 LNHDA and CDR2 SQIVND (reference sequence). V lost 10 bases to trimming and J lost 10 bases; unmatched junction nucleotides: 11. Full variable domain (rest looked up from reference TRBV19 and TRBJ2-1): DGGITQSPKYLFRKEGQNVTLSCEQNLNHDAMYWYRQDPGQGLRLIYYSQIVNDFQKGDIAEGYSVSREKKESFPLTVTSAQKNPTAFYLCATQMTSGREEQFFGPGTRLTVL.

J is TRBJ2-3 and V is TRBV5-4, with 9 bases lining up with TRBD1. Germline V gene data show CDR1 as SGHNT and CDR2 as YYREEE (reference sequence). The CDR3 sequence is 14 residues long. With 2 bases clipped from V and 5 bases from J, the junction kept 3 bases outside the gene matches. The CDR3 loop reads CASSFGTGIDTQYF. For the CDR3, the DNA is TGTGCCAGCAGCTTCGGGACAGGGATAGATACGCAGTATTTT.

This clonotype was found a few times. The V and J genes are TRBV5-1 and TRBJ2-3; D possibly corresponds to TRBD1 (5 bases). From germline, CDR1 is SGHRS and CDR2 YFSETQ. The CDR3 runs to 16 residues. V shed 1 base and J shed 4 bases, with 16 bases lying between them. The CDR3: CASSLLGHKGSDTQYF. In nucleotides, the CDR3 is TGCGCCAGCAGCTTGCTCGGCCATAAGGGGTCAGATACGCAGTATTTT.

The table lists this clonotype with a few counts. The chain employs TRBV24-1 and TRBJ2-1, with 9 bases that match TRBD2. TRBJ2-7 explains the end of the DNA better; the J call may be wrong. The CDR3 is 15 amino acids. The germline CDR1 and CDR2 sequences are KGHDR and SFDVKD. In DNA, the CDR3 is TGTGCCACCAGTGATCCGGGACTAGCCGTCAATGAGCAGTACTTC. Translation gives CATSDPGLAVNEQYF.

In its sample, this clonotype was seen a few times. The V gene is TRBV10-3, the J gene TRBJ1-2; D is uncertain. V was pared by 2 bases and J by 2 bases, with 9 bases between. The CDR3 loop spans 14 amino acids. The V gene's germline CDR1 is ENHRY and CDR2 SYGVKD. The CDR3 spells CAISEGKKNYGYTF. The DNA for the CDR3 is TGTGCCATCAGTGAGGGCAAGAAGAACTATGGCTACACCTTC.

The table lists this clonotype with many counts. The CDR3 region is CASSLDRSYNEQYF. The CDR3, as DNA: TGCGCCAGCAGCTTGGACAGATCCTACAATGAGCAGTACTTC. The chain carries TRBV5-1 and TRBJ2-7; D uncertain. The CDR3 contains 14 residues. CDR1 is SGHRS, CDR2 YFSETQ, per germline. With 0 bases removed from V and 7 bases from J, the gap between germline ends came to 14 bases.

In this sample, this clonotype turned up a few times. A much bigger clone sits one base away, suggesting this may be a read error. The V call is TRBV5-6, the J call TRBJ2-7; 10 nucleotides align to TRBD2. CDR1 is SGHDT and CDR2 is YYEEEE in the germline V gene. The CDR3 has 16 amino acids. After removal of 0 bases from V and 4 bases from J, the junction contained 7 bases not matched to a gene. CDR3: CASSLAVASGSYEQYF. The CDR3 nucleotides read TGTGCCAGCAGCTTGGCTGTCGCTAGCGGGAGTTACGAGCAGTACTTC. Full variable domain (rest looked up from reference TRBV5-6 and TRBJ2-7): DAGVTQSPTHLIKTRGQQVTLRCSPKSGHDTVSWYQQALGQGPQFIFQYYEEEERQRGNFPDRFSGHQFPNYSSELNVNALLLGDSALYLCASSLAVASGSYEQYFGPGTRLTVT.